This T cell receptor beta chain was obtained from a study of T cell changes during pregnancy in multiple sclerosis. Data came from immunoSEQ multiplex PCR; TCRdb stores just in-frame clones and leaves some out. This sample has tens of thousands of clones, with about 92% found just once. J gave up 0 bases and V 5 bases, and 8 bases lay outside the gene matches. The CDR3 totals 16 residues. The germline CDR1 and CDR2 sequences are MNHNY and SVGAGI (reference sequence). The chain couples TRBV6-6 to TRBJ2-7, with 9 bases that match TRBD2. This sequence originates from a female donor in good health, enrolled as a control in a pregnancy study. The sequences come from peripheral blood, collected in the third trimester of pregnancy. The CDR3: CASSPPGSGGSYEQYF. CDR3 nucleotides: TGTGCCAGCAGTCCTCCGGGTAGCGGGGGCTCCTACGAGCAGTACTTC.